A selection of T cell receptor beta chains follows, all from one sample in a study of T cells after yellow fever vaccination. Each CDR3 protein is one row after TCRdb ran MiXCR on the 5' RACE reads. The table includes about 25,000 distinct CDR3 sequences, 4.5% to 5.5% detected once. This specimen consisted of PBMCs, either bulk or a sorted T-cell subset (CD4+, CD8+, memory, or dextramer-sorted; not recorded which), obtained 15 days after the yellow fever booster vaccination. The receptors derive from a man aged 25-45 years who received the YFV17D yellow fever vaccine. Each CDR3 is given without its conserved first and last residue.

TRBJ2-3 TRBV20-1 SAPPGQGFDTQY
TRBJ2-2 TRBV2 ASKLRNTGELF
TRBJ1-5 TRBV7-8 ASSSGRITGQPQH
TRBJ2-7 TRBV5-6 GSSLTFDDPLFEQY
TRBJ2-7 TRBV7-2 ASSLGSGGEQY
TRBJ1-5 TRBV12-3/TRBV12-4 ASTLLSGNQPQH
TRBJ2-1 TRBV4-2 VSSDGDRSSYNEQF
TRBJ2-3 TRBV20-1 SANDAGPSTDTQY
TRBJ1-5 TRBV27 ASSLGLGGRQPQH
TRBJ2-7 TRBV6-5 ARGEVLYEQY
TRBJ1-1 TRBV29-1 SGMNTEAF
TRBJ2-1 TRBV18 ASSPGMLLALDEQF
TRBJ1-1 TRBV11-2 ASSLVFYTEAF
TRBJ2-7 TRBV20-1 SAKPGTSAYEQY
TRBJ2-1 TRBV19 ASSMRGLEQF
TRBJ2-1 TRBV6-5 ASSYSRGQGLHNEQF
TRBJ2-1 TRBV5-6 ASSLARYEQF
TRBJ1-2 TRBV5-6 ASSLFDRGLGRDGYT
TRBJ1-3 TRBV7-9 ARGGVEAGNTIY
TRBJ2-5 TRBV7-8 ASSPKDRSPETQY
TRBJ1-3 TRBV12-5 ASGPSIDSGNTIY
TRBJ2-1 TRBV6-5 ASSTSGSYNEQF
TRBJ2-1 TRBV3-1 ASSPGTSGTYEQF
TRBJ1-5 TRBV10-2 ASSHGGNQPQH
TRBJ2-1 TRBV29-1 SVGGKGNEQF
TRBJ2-7 TRBV7-9 ASSGGGYEQY
TRBJ2-1 TRBV5-1 ASSSPHKGLAGGEQF
TRBJ2-1 TRBV6-2/TRBV6-3 ASSRPGSGRGNEQF
TRBJ2-3 TRBV13 ASSFGRGSTDTQY
TRBJ2-3 TRBV7-2 ASSQQTSLADTQY
TRBJ1-5 TRBV20-1 CARDLGSYNQPQH
TRBJ2-7 TRBV7-2 ASSLGTSEVS
TRBJ2-7 TRBV9 ASSVDSTYEQY
TRBJ1-5 TRBV20-1 SGADSHNQPQH
TRBJ2-5 TRBV29-1 SVVWTGKTQY
TRBJ2-5 TRBV29-1 SGAYQETQY
TRBJ2-7 TRBV2 ASSEWLAWEQY
TRBJ2-2 TRBV30 AQRRTGPGELF
TRBJ2-7 TRBV7-8 ASSLVGWVPHEQY
TRBJ1-1 TRBV12-3/TRBV12-4 ASSSGTGVAF
TRBJ2-1 TRBV7-2 ASSLANEQF
TRBJ2-4 TRBV2 ASSDTSVRAKNIQY
TRBJ1-4 TRBV7-9 ASSRSRELF
TRBJ2-1 TRBV20-1 SASLAGLSSYNEQF
TRBJ2-7 TRBV2 ASTLSDSYEQY
TRBJ2-2 TRBV21-1 ASRWEGLDTGELF
TRBJ2-2 TRBV5-4 ASSPRGPLVPGGELF
TRBJ2-3 TRBV7-2 ASSPRTSGTDTQY
TRBJ2-1 TRBV5-4 ASSSIQGLAAEQF
TRBJ2-1 TRBV29-1 SGAGTGGYEQF
TRBJ2-5 TRBV3-1 ASSQRGSGSVETQY